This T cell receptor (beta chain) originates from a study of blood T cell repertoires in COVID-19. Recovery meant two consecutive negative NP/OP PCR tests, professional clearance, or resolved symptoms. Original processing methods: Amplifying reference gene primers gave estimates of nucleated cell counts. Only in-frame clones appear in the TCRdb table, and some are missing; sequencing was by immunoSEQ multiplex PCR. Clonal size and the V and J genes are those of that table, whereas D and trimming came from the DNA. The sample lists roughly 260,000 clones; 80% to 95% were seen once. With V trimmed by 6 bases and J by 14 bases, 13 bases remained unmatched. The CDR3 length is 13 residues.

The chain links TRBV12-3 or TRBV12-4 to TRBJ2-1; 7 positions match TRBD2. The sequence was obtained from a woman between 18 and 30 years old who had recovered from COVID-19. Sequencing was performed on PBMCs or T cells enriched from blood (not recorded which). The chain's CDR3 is CASSHGGGYFEFF. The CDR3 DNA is TGTGCCAGCAGCCATGGGGGGGGTTACTTCGAGTTCTTC.